Listed below are T cell receptor beta chains from one sample, sequenced in a study of T cells after yellow fever vaccination. From the 5' RACE reads, TCRdb called clonotypes with MiXCR, one entry per CDR3 protein. In the table there are around 530,000 distinct CDR3 sequences, about 15% of which are singletons. Sample: PBMCs, taken 5 days after the first yellow fever vaccination. The receptors derive from a man between 18 and 35 years old who received the YFV17D yellow fever vaccine. CDR3s include the opening cysteine and the closing phenylalanine or tryptophan. Each record gives: clone size, D gene, J gene, V gene, CDR3 DNA, CDR3 protein. A D gene is named only where the DNA matches it firmly. Size is omitted from some rows. Given values are once, few, many or a class for expanded clones.

- | TRBD2 | TRBJ2-1 | TRBV24-1 | TGTGCCACCAGTGAATCCGGGACTAGTCCCTACAATGAGCAGTTCTTC | CATSESGTSPYNEQFF
- | TRBD2 | TRBJ2-2 | TRBV12-3/TRBV12-4 | TGTGCCAGCAGTTTTTCTAGCGGGGGGGCCAGGGGGGAGCTGTTTTTT | CASSFSSGGARGELFF
- | - | TRBJ2-2 | TRBV18 | TGTGCCAGCTCACCAATCCAACCGGGCACCGGGGAGCTGTTTTTT | CASSPIQPGTGELFF
few | - | TRBJ1-3 | TRBV4-1 | TGCGCCAGCAGCCAAGAGGAATCGTCGCTCGGGGTGGGCGATTGCACCATATATTTT | CASSQEESSLGVGDCTIYF
few | - | TRBJ2-7 | TRBV6-1 | TGTGCCAGCAGTGACCCCGCCGGAACAGACCCCTACGAGCAGTACTTC | CASSDPAGTDPYEQYF
- | - | TRBJ2-3 | TRBV10-1 | TGCGCCAGCAGTGAGGGACCATGGGGTCGGACAGATACGCAGTATTTT | CASSEGPWGRTDTQYF
- | TRBD1 | TRBJ1-1 | TRBV4-1 | TGCGCCAGCAGCACACGACCAGGGGGCACTGAAGCTTTCTTT | CASSTRPGGTEAFF
- | - | TRBJ2-2 | TRBV6-2/TRBV6-3 | TGTGCCAGCAGCATGACGATCGCAGGATGGGCCGGGGAGCTGTTTTTT | CASSMTIAGWAGELFF
- | - | TRBJ2-5 | TRBV24-1 | TGTGCCACCAGTGATGGTAGTAGGGAGACCCAGTACTTC | CATSDGSRETQYF
- | - | TRBJ1-1 | TRBV4-1 | TGCGCCAGCAGCCAATATATGACGAACACTGAAGCTTTCTTT | CASSQYMTNTEAFF
- | - | TRBJ1-1 | TRBV7-9 | TGTGCCAGCAGCTTAGTGTCGGAAACTGAAGCTTTCTTT | CASSLVSETEAFF